This T cell receptor beta chain stems from a study of blood T cell repertoires in COVID-19. The CDR3 is 19 residues long. The trim removed 0 bases at V and 0 bases at J, leaving 9 bases unmatched. Germline values: CDR1 SGHTS, CDR2 YDEGEE. Produced via immunoSEQ multiplex PCR; TCRdb's table is partial and in-frame only. The repertoire holds about 300,000 clones, with approximately 86% as singletons. J is TRBJ1-5 and V is TRBV5-8, with 10 bases identical to TRBD1. The sample consisted of peripheral blood. The receptor was isolated from a man aged 70 or older with acute or convalescent COVID-19. CDR3 in amino acids: CASSLAVWTGGFSNQPQHF. The CDR3 nucleotides are TGTGCCAGCAGCTTGGCCGTTTGGACAGGGGGGTTTAGCAATCAGCCCCAGCATTTT.